This T cell receptor beta chain was identified in a study of PD-1 blockade in mismatch repair-deficient tumors. For the study at large: Patients had 12 mismatch repair-deficient cancer types, all previously treated and progressing.

Germline CDR1 LNHDA, CDR2 SQIVND (reference sequence). V was cut by 2 bases and J by 7 bases, with 14 bases left in between. CDR3 length: 15 residues. All patients were mismatch repair deficient, assessed by either PCR or immunohistochemistry. Assay used: immunoSEQ multiplex PCR; TCRdb lists only in-frame clones, some missing. The table records around 38,000 clones, about 85% of them present only once. This chain connects TRBV19 to TRBJ1-4; D possibly corresponds to TRBD1 (5 bases). The TCR comes from an adult with mismatch repair-deficient cancer. The sample here was peripheral blood, taken 4 weeks after starting pembrolizumab. DNA for the CDR3: TGTGCCAGTAGTATAAGGGGAGAACTGGGTGAAAAACTGTTTTTT. This translates into CASSIRGELGEKLFF.